This is a list of T cell receptor beta chains from one sample in a study of CXCR3-negative and CXCR3-positive naive CD8 T cells. TCRdb re-called the 5' RACE reads and catalogs CDR3 proteins one per entry, DNA excluded. Listed are tens of thousands of distinct CDR3 sequences; 0.71% falls within the top ten. The sample was naive CXCR3+ CD8+ T cells from blood. All receptors come from a human donor in good health. Some clones in this sample may be carry-over from other donors' samples. Both conserved end residues are part of each CDR3.

>TRBV5-4|TRBJ2-4
CASSTWDIAKNIQYF
>TRBV7-2|TRBJ1-2
CASSNLSGQLNYGYTF
>TRBV5-1|TRBJ2-1
CASRQPGGNEQFF
>TRBV27|TRBJ2-7
CASSAPYEQYF
>TRBV29-1|TRBJ2-6
CSVGTGGPVSGANVLTF
>TRBV7-9|TRBJ2-7
CASSSRDPAYEQYF
>TRBV5-1|TRBJ1-1
CASRWALNTEAFF
>TRBV7-6|TRBJ1-2
CASSLGTGRDYGYTF
>TRBV7-9|TRBJ2-1
CASSSTRDRAYNEQFF
>TRBV7-2|TRBJ2-7
CASSYGVYEQYF
>TRBV4-2|TRBJ1-1
CASSQGLMTEAFF
>TRBV5-5|TRBJ2-7
CASSAVVAVLIGSYEQYF
>TRBV28|TRBJ1-5
CASSPRLANQPQHF
>TRBV7-9|TRBJ2-7
CASSLELTGTSLEEQYF
>TRBV12-3/TRBV12-4|TRBJ2-5
CASSPPGAPETQYF
>TRBV7-9|TRBJ1-1
CASSSAQGNRMNTEAFF
>TRBV25-1|TRBJ1-6
CATQRGGSYNSPLHF
>TRBV7-2|TRBJ2-3
CASSSGYAHYF
>TRBV29-1|TRBJ2-7
CSVATLGKTYEQYF
>TRBV12-3/TRBV12-4|TRBJ1-6
CASSFTGRNSPLHF
>TRBV6-2/TRBV6-3|TRBJ2-7
CASSSAGLSYEQYF
>TRBV29-1|TRBJ2-1
CSVEDGGGQVYEQFF
>TRBV6-4|TRBJ2-7
CASSEGPGSYEQYF
>TRBV20-1|TRBJ1-5
CSARKDSYSNQPQHF
>TRBV6-2/TRBV6-3|TRBJ2-3
CASTPMVREPTDTQYF
>TRBV29-1|TRBJ2-5
CSVEDWIGPSGGPPQETQYF
>TRBV7-9|TRBJ2-1
CASSLSMLAGAYNEQFF
>TRBV29-1|TRBJ2-7
CSVELSYEQYF
>TRBV7-9|TRBJ1-5
CASSLDGFNQPQHF
>TRBV4-1|TRBJ2-5
CASSHPRPDRGTKKETQYF
>TRBV29-1|TRBJ2-7
CSVDGGAYEQYF
>TRBV11-3|TRBJ2-2
CASSFVPQGKVNTGELFF
>TRBV12-5|TRBJ1-4
CASGLGQAREKLFF
>TRBV15|TRBJ1-2
CATSRETGPQGYTF
>TRBV7-3|TRBJ2-7
CASSYQGGPYEQYF
>TRBV12-3/TRBV12-4|TRBJ2-7
CASSWGQASYEQYF
>TRBV9|TRBJ1-2
CASSATQGPTDGYTF
>TRBV7-9|TRBJ1-2
CASSLDLQALVDGYTF
>TRBV20-1|TRBJ2-5
CSARDLAGPQETQYF
>TRBV7-9|TRBJ2-7
CASSESTYEQYF
>TRBV27|TRBJ2-5
CDSSLATDGETQYF
>TRBV29-1|TRBJ1-2
CSVDSGYYGYTF
>TRBV11-2|TRBJ2-5
CASSTPPGLAGYQETQYF
>TRBV14|TRBJ1-4
CASSQERFEKLFF
>TRBV19|TRBJ1-1
CASSIYVVGDGDNEAFF
>TRBV7-9|TRBJ1-1
CASSFGRVNTEAFF
>TRBV12-3/TRBV12-4|TRBJ2-3
CASSLWAGGSTDTQYF
>TRBV10-3|TRBJ1-3
CAISESAGDSGNTIYF
>TRBV9|TRBJ2-2
CASSVDAGYHRELFF
>TRBV23-1|TRBJ2-5
CASSQFVKGARETQYF